Below are 17 T cell receptor beta chains sequenced from a single sample in a study of graft-versus-host responses after intestinal transplantation. No cognate antigen is known for these TCRs. Measured with immunoSEQ multiplex PCR; TCRdb has only the in-frame clones, and not every one. Of roughly 80,000 clones listed, more than 75% are singletons. Source: unstimulated CD8+ T cells sorted from spleen or lymph node cells, taken before transplant. The receptor set was obtained from a human donor who was the organ donor for an intestinal transplant.

This sequence joins TRBV6-1 and TRBJ2-3; D is possibly TRBD2 (6 bases). Per the germline V gene, CDR1 is MNHNS and CDR2 is SASEGT. The CDR3 spans 13 residues. With 5 bases removed from V and 7 bases from J, the gap between germline ends came to 13 bases. CDR3 in amino acids: CASSTGLPNTQYF. CDR3 nucleotide sequence: TGTGCCAGCAGTACGGGACTTCCTAATACGCAGTATTTT.

This clone appeared a few times. The gene calls are TRBV6-5 and TRBJ1-6; D might be TRBD1 (5 bases). Trimming removed 5 bases from V and 9 bases from J, with 14 bases in between. Germline-derived CDR1 and CDR2 are MNHEY and SVGAGI. The length of the CDR3 is 14 residues. The CDR3 protein is CASSGETGSSPLHF. In DNA form, the CDR3 reads TGTGCCAGCAGTGGAGAAACAGGTTCTTCACCCCTCCACTTT.

The gene calls are TRBV2 and TRBJ2-1; 12 bases fit TRBD2. This CDR3 has 17 residues. The germline CDR1 and CDR2 sequences are SNHLY and FYNNEI. The J segment lost 5 bases and the V segment lost 7 bases, leaving 12 bases of the junction unmatched. CDR3 nucleotides: TGTGCCAGCACCCGAAGGGCTAGCGGGGGGGCAGACAATGAGCAGTTCTTC. As protein: CASTRRASGGADNEQFF.

This chain links TRBV7-9 with TRBJ1-3, with no clear D. This CDR3 region has 16 residues. Trimming removed 1 base at V and 0 bases at J, with 10 bases between. Germline lookup yields CDR1 SEHNR and CDR2 FQNEAQ (reference sequence). CDR3 DNA: TGTGCCAGCAGCTTAGGAGGTGGGCACTCTGGAAACACCATATATTTT. Residues: CASSLGGGHSGNTIYF.

The rearrangement uses TRBV5-1 and TRBJ2-7; weak D call: TRBD1 (5 bases). The CDR3 totals 14 residues. CDR1 is SGHRS, CDR2 YFSETQ, per germline. Trimming pared 4 bases from V and 2 bases from J, leaving 13 bases between. CDR3 nucleotides: TGCGCCAGCAGCGAAGGTAGGGGCCCCTACGAGCAGTACTTC. This codes for CASSEGRGPYEQYF.

Written as DNA, the CDR3 is TGTGCCAGCAGTTACTCGGGATCTCCACCCCAGCATTTT. Translation: CASSYSGSPPQHF. The chain has TRBV6-5 and TRBJ1-5, with D unresolved. V lost 0 bases to trimming and J lost 10 bases, with 10 bases between them. Germline V gene sequence: CDR1 MNHEY, CDR2 SVGAGI. The CDR3 extends over 13 amino acids.

This chain links TRBV7-9 with TRBJ1-4, with D perhaps TRBD1 (6 bases). CDR1 SEHNR and CDR2 FQNEAQ come from the germline V gene (reference sequence). Trimming stripped 5 bases from V and 4 bases from J, with 14 bases between. The CDR3 totals 15 residues. CDR3 loop: CASSNGQQLNEKLFF. The CDR3 DNA is TGTGCCAGCAGCAACGGACAGCAACTTAATGAAAAACTGTTTTTT.

The J gene is TRBJ1-1, the V gene TRBV7-9, with D unresolved. This CDR3 has 15 residues. Trimming shortened V by 7 bases and J by 0 bases, and 15 bases separated the two germline ends. Per germline, CDR1 SEHNR and CDR2 FQNEAQ (reference sequence). In DNA form, the CDR3 reads TGTGCCAGCAACTTGGCCGGGCACATGAACACTGAAGCTTTCTTT. Translation gives CASNLAGHMNTEAFF.

The chain has TRBV5-3 and TRBJ2-7, with D possibly TRBD1 on 5 matching bases. TRBV5-3 is treated as an ORF (open reading frame) with a function not yet certain. The ends were cut back, 5 bases at V and 4 bases at J, with 16 bases in the middle. This CDR3 region has 14 residues. DNA for the CDR3: TGTGCCAGAAGAGGCCAGACAGTACGATACGAGCAGTACTTC. This translates into CARRGQTVRYEQYF.

The CDR3 is CASSIVPGAVEQFF. DNA of the CDR3: TGTGCCAGTAGTATTGTCCCGGGGGCCGTTGAGCAGTTCTTC. The chain couples TRBV19 to TRBJ2-1, with D perhaps assigned TRBD1 or TRBD2 (6 bases each). Trimming left V 3 bases short and J 9 bases short, with 15 bases between. This CDR3 has 14 residues. Germline loops: CDR1 LNHDA, CDR2 SQIVND (reference sequence).

V and J are TRBV27 and TRBJ1-1, with D possibly matching TRBD1 (6 bases). This CDR3 spans 12 amino acids. V was shortened by 8 bases and J by 8 bases, with 15 bases between the two germline ends. Germline V gene sequence: CDR1 MNHEY, CDR2 SMNVEV (reference sequence). CDR3 nucleotide sequence: TGTGCCAGCGCCTCGACAGGCCTGGAAGCTTTCTTT. Encoded protein: CASASTGLEAFF.

This clone showed up just once. The rearrangement joins TRBV25-1 to TRBJ1-2; maybe TRBD1 (5 bases). There are 12 residues in the CDR3. Trimming took off 3 bases at V and 5 bases at J, with 7 bases between the two ends. Per the germline V gene, CDR1 is MGHDK and CDR2 is SYGVNS. This chain's CDR3 is CASSEPGYGYTF. DNA for the CDR3: TGTGCCAGCAGTGAGCCAGGGTATGGCTACACCTTC.

V gene TRBV2 combines with J gene TRBJ2-1; 7 positions agree with TRBD1. This CDR3 comprises 13 residues. Trimming took 6 bases from V and 3 from J; bases not matched to a gene: 2. Looked up from germline, CDR1 is SNHLY and CDR2 is FYNNEI. The DNA for the CDR3 is TGTGCCAGCAGGGACAGGAGCTACAATGAGCAGTTCTTC. Amino acid sequence: CASRDRSYNEQFF.

This clone was recorded only once. The chain employs TRBV4-2 and TRBJ2-1; 11 nucleotides line up with TRBD2. Germline V gene data show CDR1 as LGHNA and CDR2 as YNFKEQ. The trim removed 0 bases at V and 2 bases at J, leaving 6 bases unmatched. CDR3 size: 18 residues. The CDR3 loop reads CASSQEAGLAVAYNEQFF. CDR3 DNA sequence: TGTGCCAGCAGCCAAGAAGCGGGACTAGCGGTCGCCTACAATGAGCAGTTCTTC.

The chain carries TRBV29-1 and TRBJ2-7; D not resolved. V lost 6 bases, J lost 3 bases, and 15 bases lay in between. The CDR3 covers 13 residues. Per the germline V gene, CDR1 is SQVTM and CDR2 is ANQGSEA. This CDR3 is CSVFLDGNYEQYF. The CDR3 DNA reads TGCAGCGTATTTCTGGACGGTAACTACGAGCAGTACTTC.

Details on this clone: Other nucleotide sequences from this sample produce the same CDR3. Here the CDR3 reads CASSVGGGDEQYF. For the CDR3, the DNA is TGTGCCAGCAGCGTAGGGGGAGGGGACGAGCAGTACTTC. V usage is TRBV9 and J usage is TRBJ2-7; 7 bases match TRBD2. V lost 0 bases, J lost 5 bases, and 2 bases stayed unmatched. This CDR3 has 13 residues. Germline CDR1 SGDLS, CDR2 YYNGEE.

The chain uses TRBV4-1 and TRBJ2-2, with 13 bases fitting TRBD2. Germline V gives CDR1 MGHRA, CDR2 YSYEKL. The CDR3 has 17 residues. The ends lost 3 bases at V and 5 bases at J; junction bases unmatched: 6. CDR3 sequence (DNA): TGCGCCAGCAGCCAGGGGACTAGCGGGGTGGCGACCGGGGAGCTGTTTTTT. Its protein product is CASSQGTSGVATGELFF.